Given below is one T cell receptor (beta chain) in context. The data stem from a study of radiotherapy plus CTLA-4 blockade in lung cancer. The V gene's germline CDR1 is SGHRS and CDR2 YFSETQ. Deletions cut 3 bases from V and 0 bases from J, with 10 bases between. The CDR3 consists of 15 residues. The protocol was immunoSEQ multiplex PCR, while the TCRdb copy is restricted to in-frame clones and leaves out a portion. The data show roughly 50,000 clones, more than 70% seen once. This sequence originates from a human donor with non-small cell lung cancer who had stable disease on radiotherapy plus ipilimumab. The sample here was peripheral blood, taken from a patient treated with radiotherapy plus ipilimumab. The gene calls are TRBV5-1 and TRBJ2-1; TRBD1 is a possible D gene (5 bases). CDR3 amino acids: CASSWGTSSYNEQFF. Here the CDR3 DNA reads TGCGCCAGCAGCTGGGGCACGAGCTCCTACAATGAGCAGTTCTTC.